Below, one TCR beta chain is given with its context. Its antigen is currently unknown. The sample belongs to a study of T cell responses to AZD1222 COVID-19 vaccine. Across the whole study: Recipients boosted at about 4 weeks or about 12 weeks are pooled. Study findings and constraints: Unmutated regions of variants are reportedly targeted by nearly half of spike-specific TCRs. Across spike, vaccine-associated CD4 TCRs were found, dominant at 160-218 and 743-854.

Data came from immunoSEQ multiplex PCR; TCRdb stores just in-frame clones and leaves some out. The repertoire holds about 120,000 clones, with 88% as singletons. Germline CDR1 and CDR2: MNHEY and SVGAGI. The V end was cut by 6 bases, the J end by 10 bases, with 15 bases between. The CDR3 has 12 residues. The sequencing used peripheral blood, collected on day 0 of AZD1222 vaccination. The chain is built from TRBV6-5 and TRBJ1-1; D remains ambiguous. This sequence originates from an adult in good health. CDR3 DNA sequence: TGTGCCAGCAGCTCACCACGGGATGGAGCTTTCTTT. This gives the protein CASSSPRDGAFF.